One and the same sample provided the 22 T cell receptor beta chains below, sequenced in a study of T cell responses to AZD1222 COVID-19 vaccine. Measured with immunoSEQ multiplex PCR; TCRdb has only the in-frame clones, and not every one. The sample consists of about 130,000 clones, 92% of them appearing once. Sample: peripheral blood, taken on day 0 of AZD1222 vaccination. These receptors all stem from an adult in good health.

The genes are TRBV9 and TRBJ1-4, with D unclear. The germline CDR1 and CDR2 sequences are SGDLS and YYNGEE. V lost 2 bases, J lost 0 bases, and 11 bases lay in between. The CDR3 spans 16 residues. In DNA form, the CDR3 reads TGTGCCAGCAGCGTTGCCCTTACAGCAACTAATGAAAAACTGTTTTTT. Amino acids: CASSVALTATNEKLFF.

The genes are TRBV12-5 and TRBJ2-5; 7 bases align to TRBD1. CDR1 LGHNT and CDR2 FRNRAP come from the germline V gene. This CDR3 is 13 amino acids long. Trimming cost V 4 bases and J 3 bases; bases outside gene matches: 2. CDR3 sequence (DNA): TGTGCTAGTGGTTCCGGGACAGAAGAGACCCAGTACTTC. It encodes CASGSGTEETQYF.

The chain has TRBV6-5 and TRBJ2-5, with TRBD1 matching over 7 bases. V trimming: 5 bases; J trimming: 5 bases; junction bases outside the gene matches: 5. Germline V gives CDR1 MNHEY, CDR2 SVGAGI. CDR3 length: 13 amino acids. CDR3 loop: CASSRQGWETQYF. The CDR3 region has the DNA TGTGCCAGCAGTCGACAGGGTTGGGAGACCCAGTACTTC.

This clone has a single count. This rearrangement joins TRBV6-6 to TRBJ2-5; 10 bases align to TRBD2. Looked up from germline, CDR1 is MNHNY and CDR2 is SVGAGI (reference sequence). The CDR3 has 15 residues. Trimming removed 6 bases from V and 6 bases from J; junction bases left unmatched: 10. The CDR3 reads CASSSALAGPQTQYF. The CDR3 nucleotides are TGTGCCAGCAGCTCGGCACTAGCGGGGCCCCAGACCCAGTACTTC.

This chain uses TRBV19 with TRBJ2-5; a weak D match, TRBD2 (5 bases). The CDR3 has 14 residues. Germline V gives CDR1 LNHDA, CDR2 SQIVND (reference sequence). V dropped 6 bases and J dropped 0 bases, with 11 bases sitting between them. DNA of the CDR3: TGTGCCAGTAGGCGTTCGGGGTACCAAGAGACCCAGTACTTC. Amino acid sequence: CASRRSGYQETQYF.

This rearrangement joins TRBV19 to TRBJ1-1, with 9 nucleotides matching TRBD1. V trimming: 4 bases; J trimming: 7 bases; junction bases outside the gene matches: 16. The germline V gene encodes CDR1 LNHDA and CDR2 SQIVND (reference sequence). The CDR3 consists of 17 residues. CDR3 amino acids: CASSTSTGGTHRVEAFF. The CDR3 DNA sequence: TGTGCCAGTAGTACAAGTACAGGGGGCACACATCGGGTTGAAGCTTTCTTT. Variable domain in full (rest from reference TRBV19 and TRBJ1-1): DGGITQSPKYLFRKEGQNVTLSCEQNLNHDAMYWYRQDPGQGLRLIYYSQIVNDFQKGDIAEGYSVSREKKESFPLTVTSAQKNPTAFYLCASSTSTGGTHRVEAFFGQGTRLTVV.

The chain employs TRBV11-3 and TRBJ1-3; D call uncertain. The CDR3 runs 14 residues. Germline CDR1 SGHNT, CDR2 YENEEA. Trimming pared 1 base from V and 4 bases from J, leaving 8 bases between. In DNA form, the CDR3 reads TGTGCCAGCAGCTTAGGAAACGGGGGAAACACCATATATTTT. Amino acids: CASSLGNGGNTIYF.

The chain links TRBV5-1 to TRBJ2-2; the match to TRBD2 covers 14 bases. V dropped 2 bases and J dropped 3; count of bases not matched to a gene: 15. Looked up from germline, CDR1 is SGHRS and CDR2 is YFSETQ. The CDR3 consists of 21 residues. CDR3 in DNA: TGCGCCAGCAGCTTCCACGTCCGACTAGCGGGGGGGCCGGTGGACACCGGGGAGCTGTTTTTT. Translating it yields CASSFHVRLAGGPVDTGELFF.

The chain employs TRBV28 and TRBJ1-3; D is ambiguous. V lost 6 bases and J lost 0, with 12 bases in between. CDR1 is MDHEN, CDR2 SYDVKM, per germline. The CDR3 contains 15 residues. CDR3 residues: CASSPVLSSGNTIYF. The DNA of the CDR3 is TGTGCCAGCAGCCCGGTGCTGTCCTCTGGAAACACCATATATTTT.

The chain is built from TRBV15 and TRBJ2-5, with D tentatively TRBD2 (6 bases). The CDR3 length is 19 residues. CDR1 and CDR2 from the germline V gene are LNHNV and YYDKDF (reference sequence). V was clipped by 1 base and J by 5 bases, with 26 bases between them. CDR3 sequence (DNA): TGTGCCACCAGCAGAGGATCTTATGATGTGATTAGCGGTCCGGAGACCCAGTACTTC. Translation: CATSRGSYDVISGPETQYF.

This rearrangement joins TRBV15 to TRBJ2-2; TRBD2 is a possible D gene (5 bases). This CDR3 spans 14 amino acids. Germline V lookup: CDR1 LNHNV, CDR2 YYDKDF (reference sequence). Trimming stripped 0 bases from V and 8 bases from J, with 10 bases between. The CDR3 nucleotides are TGTGCCACCAGCAGAGATGGTCGCGGGGGGGAGCTGTTTTTT. Translated: CATSRDGRGGELFF. Based on the CDR3 plus reference TRBV15 and TRBJ2-2, the full variable domain is DAMVIQNPRYQVTQFGKPVTLSCSQTLNHNVMYWYQQKSSQAPKLLFHYYDKDFNNEADTPDNFQSRRPNTSFCFLDIRSPGLGDTAMYLCATSRDGRGGELFFGEGSRLTVL.

The chain employs TRBV18 and TRBJ1-3; D ambiguous. The CDR3 is made up of 15 amino acids. Trimming cost V 6 bases and J 0 bases, with 12 bases left between them. Germline CDR1 is KGHSH and CDR2 is LQKENI. The CDR3 spells CASSLAGSSGNTIYF. The CDR3 DNA sequence: TGTGCCAGCTCCCTTGCGGGGTCCTCTGGAAACACCATATATTTT.

The chain links TRBV28 to TRBJ1-6, with D possibly matching TRBD1 (6 bases). The V end was cut by 6 bases, the J end by 14 bases, with 14 bases between. The germline V gene has CDR1 MDHEN and CDR2 SYDVKM. The CDR3 is 12 amino acids. The CDR3 DNA sequence: TGTGCCAGCAGCATCAGGGGCCTGTCCCTCCACTTT. Its translation: CASSIRGLSLHF.

This chain joins TRBV5-5 and TRBJ1-2; TRBD1 is a possible D gene (6 bases). From germline, CDR1 is SGHKS and CDR2 YYEKEE (reference sequence). The germline V and J ends were trimmed by 1 base and 12 bases, with 16 bases remaining between them. The CDR3 is made up of 13 amino acids. The CDR3 region is CASSLMGAEGHTF. Here the CDR3 DNA reads TGTGCCAGCAGCTTGATGGGGGCGGAGGGTCACACCTTC. The full variable domain, completed using reference TRBV5-5 and TRBJ1-2, is DAGVTQSPTHLIKTRGQQVTLRCSPISGHKSVSWYQQVLGQGPQFIFQYYEKEERGRGNFPDRFSARQFPNYSSELNVNALLLGDSALYLCASSLMGAEGHTFGSGTRLTVV.

A few counts support this clone. J is TRBJ2-1 and V is TRBV9, with D unclear. V shed 0 bases and J shed 5 bases, with 9 bases lying between them. The CDR3 extends over 14 amino acids. CDR1 is SGDLS, CDR2 YYNGEE, per germline. The CDR3 DNA reads TGTGCCAGCAGCGTAGGGGCTCAAAACAATGAGCAGTTCTTC. Protein: CASSVGAQNNEQFF.

The chain couples TRBV11-2 to TRBJ2-4; 9 nucleotides match TRBD2. V lost 8 bases, J lost 7 bases, and 9 bases stayed unmatched. This CDR3 spans 14 amino acids. Germline values: CDR1 SGHAT, CDR2 FQNNGV. Here the CDR3 reads CASQQAGGFNIQYF. The CDR3 DNA sequence: TGTGCCAGCCAACAAGCGGGGGGTTTCAACATTCAGTACTTC.

The gene calls are TRBV5-1 and TRBJ1-2; tentative D call: TRBD1 (6 bases). The ends were cut back, 6 bases at V and 8 bases at J, with 26 bases in the middle. CDR3 size: 16 residues. CDR1 is SGHRS, CDR2 YFSETQ, per germline. CDR3 in amino acids: CASTSWTEPSYEGYTF. In DNA form, the CDR3 reads TGCGCCAGCACCTCCTGGACAGAACCGTCATATGAGGGCTACACCTTC.

The V call is TRBV7-2, the J call TRBJ1-4, with D possibly TRBD1 on 6 matching bases. The length of the CDR3 is 15 residues. In germline, CDR1 is SGHTA, CDR2 FQGNSA. Trimming removed 5 bases at V and 3 bases at J, with 13 bases between. The CDR3 nucleotides read TGTGCCAGCAGCCAAACACAGGGTCCTAATGAAAAACTGTTTTTT. Its translation is CASSQTQGPNEKLFF. Filled out from reference TRBV7-2 and TRBJ1-4, the complete variable domain reads GAGVSQSPSNKVTEKGKDVELRCDPISGHTALYWYRQSLGQGLEFLIYFQGNSAPDKSGLPSDRFSAERTGGSVSTLTIQRTQQEDSAVYLCASSQTQGPNEKLFFGSGTQLSVL.

The chain recombines TRBV9 with TRBJ1-2; the D gene is possibly TRBD1 (5 bases). CDR1 and CDR2 from the germline V gene are SGDLS and YYNGEE. This CDR3 has 13 amino acids. Trimming stripped 2 bases from V and 3 bases from J, with 8 bases between. CDR3 region: CASSVGRDYGYTF. CDR3 DNA: TGTGCCAGCAGCGTCGGCAGGGACTATGGCTACACCTTC.

The rearrangement uses TRBV29-1 and TRBJ2-2; D gene unclear. CDR1 and CDR2 from the germline V gene are SQVTM and ANQGSEA. CDR3 length: 15 residues. Trimming took 5 bases from V and 2 from J, leaving 15 bases between them. The CDR3 region has the DNA TGCAGCGTTTTACTGGTGGCAGCAAACACCGGGGAGCTGTTTTTT. As protein: CSVLLVAANTGELFF.

The chain uses TRBV11-3 and TRBJ2-3; D call uncertain. The CDR3 has 13 residues. V was clipped by 1 base and J by 6 bases, with 8 bases between them. Germline-derived CDR1 and CDR2 are SGHNT and YENEEA. In nucleotides, the CDR3 is TGTGCCAGCAGCTTAGGTGGTAGGGATACGCAGTATTTT. Its translation: CASSLGGRDTQYF.

The V gene is TRBV5-1, the J gene TRBJ2-2; 9 bases line up with TRBD1. Germline V lookup: CDR1 SGHRS, CDR2 YFSETQ. The CDR3 runs 15 residues. V shed 4 bases, J shed 1 base, and the junction held 2 bases outside the gene matches. CDR3 in amino acids: CASSPDRGNTGELFF. The CDR3 region has the DNA TGCGCCAGCAGCCCGGACAGGGGGAACACCGGGGAGCTGTTTTTT.